This T cell receptor (beta chain) emerged from a study of shared clonotypes between healthy human individuals. CDR3 length: 15 residues. Germline CDR1 reads MDHEN; CDR2 reads SYDVKM. V was shortened by 7 bases and J by 4 bases, with 19 bases between the two germline ends. Clones were read by immunoSEQ multiplex PCR, and TCRdb kept only the in-frame ones, dropping some. This table holds some 650,000 clones, less than 98% found once. This chain uses TRBV28 with TRBJ1-1; D gene uncertain. Sequencing input: naive CD4+ T cells sorted from blood. Subset indicated: CD45RA+ positively selected. The TCR originated in a woman aged 25 to 39 in good health. In DNA, the CDR3 is TGTGCCAGCACGAGGATCGGGCGTGGGAGCACTGAAGCTTTCTTT. Protein sequence: CASTRIGRGSTEAFF.